The next 25 T cell receptor beta chains were all read from a single sample in a study of shared clonotypes between healthy human individuals. Here immunoSEQ multiplex PCR was the method, and the copy in TCRdb shows in-frame clones only, minus some. Of some 580,000 clones listed, approximately 97% are singletons. Sequences were obtained from naive CD4+ T cells sorted from blood. Subset described: CD45RA+ positively selected. The receptors were sampled from a woman aged 30 to 39 in good health.

The V call is TRBV5-1, the J call TRBJ2-2, with TRBD1 identical over 8 bases. The V and J ends lost 0 bases and 4 bases, in that order; junction bases with no gene match: 5. The CDR3 consists of 16 residues. Germline V gene lookup returns CDR1 SGHRS and CDR2 YFSETQ. The DNA for the CDR3 is TGCGCCAGCAGCTTGGACGGACAGGGTGCCACCGGGGAGCTGTTTTTT. Translation gives CASSLDGQGATGELFF. The complete variable domain, with remaining parts taken from reference TRBV5-1 and TRBJ2-2, reads KAGVTQTPRYLIKTRGQQVTLSCSPISGHRSVSWYQQTPGQGLQFLFEYFSETQRNKGNFPGRFSGRQFSNSRSEMNVSTLELGDSALYLCASSLDGQGATGELFFGEGSRLTVL.

The chain couples TRBV7-8 to TRBJ1-5; a possible D gene is TRBD1 (5 bases). This CDR3 is 17 amino acids long. Germline values: CDR1 SGHVS, CDR2 FQNEAQ. V was cut by 1 base and J by 2 bases, with 15 bases left in between. The CDR3 coding sequence is TGTGCCAGCAGCTTAGTATCCGGGGGATTGGGCAATCAGCCCCAGCATTTT. Residues: CASSLVSGGLGNQPQHF.

The V call is TRBV2, the J call TRBJ2-1; 8 bases map to TRBD2. Per the germline V gene, CDR1 is SNHLY and CDR2 is FYNNEI. Unmatched junction bases numbered 9, after V lost 3 bases and J lost 8 bases. This CDR3 has 15 residues. This CDR3 is CASSDEGLGGDEQFF. The DNA for the CDR3 is TGTGCCAGCAGTGATGAGGGACTAGGGGGTGATGAGCAGTTCTTC.

The V and J genes are TRBV27 and TRBJ2-3; 8 positions match TRBD2. The germline V gene has CDR1 MNHEY and CDR2 SMNVEV (reference sequence). After removal of 6 bases from V and 1 base from J, the junction contained 3 bases not matched to a gene. The CDR3 consists of 14 residues. CDR3: CASSLTSGTDTQYF. The CDR3 DNA reads as TGTGCCAGCAGCCTGACTAGCGGCACAGATACGCAGTATTTT.

The rearrangement joins TRBV28 to TRBJ1-1; D possibly corresponds to TRBD1 (6 bases). Trimming stripped 5 bases from V and 10 bases from J, with 20 bases between. Germline values: CDR1 MDHEN, CDR2 SYDVKM. The CDR3 is 14 residues long. In DNA form, the CDR3 reads TGTGCCAGCAGTCTACCGTGGGGGGGCGAGGGAGCTTTCTTT. It is translated as CASSLPWGGEGAFF.

This clone was recorded a few times. The V gene is TRBV11-2, the J gene TRBJ2-1, with D maybe TRBD2 (6 bases). CDR3 length equals 15 residues. V was cut by 3 bases and J by 3 bases, with 12 bases left in between. Germline V gives CDR1 SGHAT, CDR2 FQNNGV. CDR3 nucleotides: TGTGCCAGCAGCTTTTACGGGAGCCGCTACAATGAGCAGTTCTTC. Amino acids: CASSFYGSRYNEQFF. The entire variable domain, with the rest obtained from reference TRBV11-2 and TRBJ2-1, is as follows: EAGVAQSPRYKIIEKRQSVAFWCNPISGHATLYWYQQILGQGPKLLIQFQNNGVVDDSQLPKDRFSAERLKGVDSTLKIQPAKLEDSAVYLCASSFYGSRYNEQFFGPGTRLTVL.

This chain links TRBV28 with TRBJ2-1, with TRBD2 matching 12 bases. CDR1 and CDR2 (germline): MDHEN, SYDVKM. There are 18 residues in the CDR3. J lost 0 bases, V lost 4 bases, and 7 bases had no gene match. CDR3 protein: CASSSRTSGVSSYNEQFF. The CDR3 bases are TGTGCCAGCAGTTCAAGGACTAGCGGGGTGAGCTCCTACAATGAGCAGTTCTTC. The full variable domain, rest sourced from reference TRBV28 and TRBJ2-1, is DVKVTQSSRYLVKRTGEKVFLECVQDMDHENMFWYRQDPGLGLRLIYFSYDVKMKEKGDIPEGYSVSREKKERFSLILESASTNQTSMYLCASSSRTSGVSSYNEQFFGPGTRLTVL.

V and J are TRBV6-1 and TRBJ1-1; TRBD1 might be the D (5 bases). Germline CDR1 MNHNS, CDR2 SASEGT. CDR3 length equals 13 residues. V lost 7 bases, J lost 5 bases, and 14 bases lay in between. The CDR3 region has the DNA TGTGCCAGCAAGACCCGGGGGTGGACTGAAGCTTTCTTT. This encodes CASKTRGWTEAFF.

The chain couples TRBV5-4 to TRBJ1-2; D not certain. The CDR3 contains 16 residues. V lost 1 base to trimming and J lost 4 bases, with 17 bases between them. Germline CDR1 is SGHNT and CDR2 is YYREEE (reference sequence). The CDR3 region is CASSLRTHQTSYGYTF. CDR3 DNA: TGTGCCAGCAGCTTGAGAACACATCAAACCTCCTATGGCTACACCTTC.

V and J are TRBV7-7 and TRBJ2-1; 7 nucleotides align to TRBD1. Losses at the gene ends were 5 bases for V and 4 bases for J; bases not matched to a gene: 5. The CDR3 consists of 14 residues. Germline loops: CDR1 SSHAT, CDR2 FNYEAQ (reference sequence). This CDR3 reads CASSVGQAYNEQFF. The CDR3 coding sequence is TGTGCCAGCAGCGTCGGACAGGCATACAATGAGCAGTTCTTC.

The rearrangement joins TRBV30 to TRBJ1-1; no clear D. This CDR3 comprises 12 residues. Germline V gene lookup returns CDR1 GTSNPN and CDR2 SVGIG (reference sequence). The V end was cut by 8 bases, the J end by 1 base, with 11 bases between. CDR3 sequence reads: CAASQWNTEAFF. CDR3 in DNA: TGTGCCGCATCACAGTGGAACACTGAAGCTTTCTTT.

The chain links TRBV6-5 to TRBJ2-7; weak D call: TRBD2 (6 bases). Germline V gene lookup returns CDR1 MNHEY and CDR2 SVGAGI. V lost 0 bases to trimming and J lost 4 bases, with 13 bases between them. The CDR3 extends over 15 amino acids. In DNA, the CDR3 is TGTGCCAGCAGTTACTCTAGCGGAGCCCTATACGAGCAGTACTTC. The encoded protein is CASSYSSGALYEQYF.

This clone came up once. Different DNA sequences within this sample yield the same CDR3. This chain links TRBV29-1 with TRBJ2-7; TRBD1 aligns across 9 bases. Trimming took 6 bases from V and 1 from J; bases not matched to a gene: 1. The CDR3 is 12 residues long. Germline loops: CDR1 SQVTM, CDR2 ANQGSEA. CDR3 residues: CSVGTGSYEQYF. For the CDR3, the DNA is TGCAGCGTCGGGACAGGGTCCTACGAGCAGTACTTC.

This rearrangement joins TRBV29-1 to TRBJ2-3; D not resolved. Germline V lookup: CDR1 SQVTM, CDR2 ANQGSEA. Trimming removed 7 bases from V and 6 bases from J, with 8 bases in between. This CDR3 spans 10 amino acids. CDR3 in amino acids: CSGRLDTQYF. DNA of the CDR3: TGCAGCGGCCGACTGGATACGCAGTATTTT.

This clone was observed a single time. This sequence joins TRBV6-6 and TRBJ2-7, with D perhaps given as TRBD1 or TRBD2 (5 bases each). The CDR3 totals 12 residues. In germline, CDR1 is MNHNY, CDR2 SVGAGI (reference sequence). V lost 4 bases, J lost 5 bases, and 9 bases lay in between. Here the CDR3 reads CASSFREHEQYF. The CDR3 region has the DNA TGTGCCAGCAGTTTCAGGGAGCACGAGCAGTACTTC.

This CDR3 is CASSPRQGGAKNIQYF. CDR3 DNA: TGTGCCAGTAGTCCGAGACAGGGGGGAGCCAAAAACATTCAGTACTTC. The chain carries TRBV19 and TRBJ2-4, with 9 bases aligning to TRBD1. The CDR3 loop spans 16 amino acids. Germline V CDR1 and CDR2: LNHDA, SQIVND (reference sequence). The V and J ends lost 5 bases and 0 bases, in that order; junction bases with no gene match: 5.

The chain links TRBV2 to TRBJ2-5, with TRBD1 matching over 8 bases. The CDR3 has 14 residues. J was trimmed by 4 bases and V by 6 bases; bases with no gene match: 7. CDR1 and CDR2 from the germline V gene are SNHLY and FYNNEI. CDR3 sequence reads: CASSPGQGGETQYF. The CDR3, as DNA: TGTGCCAGCAGCCCCGGACAGGGAGGAGAGACCCAGTACTTC.

J is TRBJ2-7 and V is TRBV7-8, with 7 bases that match TRBD2. The J segment lost 0 bases and the V segment lost 1 base, leaving 3 bases of the junction unmatched. Germline V gene lookup returns CDR1 SGHVS and CDR2 FQNEAQ. CDR3 size: 15 residues. For the CDR3, the DNA is TGTGCCAGCAGCTTAGTTTCTAGCGGCTCCTACGAGCAGTACTTC. It codes for CASSLVSSGSYEQYF. The full variable domain, rest sourced from reference TRBV7-8 and TRBJ2-7, is GAGVSQSPRYKVAKRGQDVALRCDPISGHVSLFWYQQALGQGPEFLTYFQNEAQLDKSGLPSDRFFAERPEGSVSTLKIQRTQQEDSAVYLCASSLVSSGSYEQYFGPGTRLTVT.

The CDR3 nucleotides are TGTGCCAGCAGTGGGGCCGGGACAGGGAGGGGAAACACCATATATTTT. Its translation: CASSGAGTGRGNTIYF. The rearrangement links TRBV2 to TRBJ1-3, with TRBD1 identical over 9 bases. The germline V gene encodes CDR1 SNHLY and CDR2 FYNNEI. The junction had 8 bases not matched to a gene; V was cut back by 4 bases and J by 4 bases. The CDR3 is 16 residues long. Combining the CDR3 with reference TRBV2 and TRBJ1-3 gives the whole variable domain EPEVTQTPSHQVTQMGQEVILRCVPISNHLYFYWYRQILGQKVEFLVSFYNNEISEKSEIFDDQFSVERPDGSNFTLKIRSTKLEDSAMYFCASSGAGTGRGNTIYFGEGSWLTVV.

The chain has TRBV19 and TRBJ2-3; D uncertain. CDR1 LNHDA and CDR2 SQIVND come from the germline V gene (reference sequence). Deletions cut 7 bases from V and 9 bases from J, with 8 bases between. The CDR3 spans 10 residues. This chain's CDR3 is CASKGPTQYF. CDR3 in DNA: TGTGCCAGTAAAGGCCCGACGCAGTATTTT. Using reference TRBV19 and TRBJ2-3 for the parts outside the CDR3, the full variable domain is DGGITQSPKYLFRKEGQNVTLSCEQNLNHDAMYWYRQDPGQGLRLIYYSQIVNDFQKGDIAEGYSVSREKKESFPLTVTSAQKNPTAFYLCASKGPTQYFGPGTRLTVL.

This chain joins TRBV28 and TRBJ1-1; D possibly corresponds to TRBD1 (5 bases). This CDR3 is 16 amino acids long. The V gene's germline CDR1 is MDHEN and CDR2 SYDVKM. Trimming stripped 6 bases from V and 4 bases from J, with 21 bases between. In nucleotides, the CDR3 is TGTGCCAGCAGACCCTCTTCCAGGGAAGTTGGCACTGAAGCTTTCTTT. Translation gives CASRPSSREVGTEAFF.

The chain has TRBV5-6 and TRBJ2-3; D call uncertain. V was shortened by 0 bases and J by 2 bases, with 7 bases between the two germline ends. In germline, CDR1 is SGHDT, CDR2 YYEEEE. CDR3 size: 14 residues. Written as DNA, the CDR3 is TGTGCCAGCAGCTTGGCCGGGCACACAGATACGCAGTATTTT. Translating gives CASSLAGHTDTQYF.

The rearrangement joins TRBV5-8 to TRBJ2-7, with 9 positions matching TRBD2. The ends lost 6 bases at V and 6 bases at J; junction bases unmatched: 16. The germline gives CDR1 SGHTS, CDR2 YDEGEE. The CDR3 length is 16 residues. CDR3 sequence: CASIPGPAGGPSEQYF. The CDR3, as DNA: TGTGCCAGCATCCCTGGGCCTGCGGGAGGGCCATCCGAGCAGTACTTC.

V usage is TRBV19 and J usage is TRBJ2-6, with TRBD2 matching 12 bases. There are 16 residues in the CDR3. The junction had 1 base not matched to a gene; V was cut back by 6 bases and J by 1 base. From germline, CDR1 is LNHDA and CDR2 SQIVND (reference sequence). CDR3 amino acids: CASRTSGSSGANVLTF. As DNA, the CDR3 is TGTGCCAGTAGGACTAGCGGGAGTTCTGGGGCCAACGTCCTGACTTTC.

This clone was seen a single time. J is TRBJ1-4 and V is TRBV2, with no clear D. Per germline, CDR1 SNHLY and CDR2 FYNNEI. Trimming took 7 bases from V and 0 from J, leaving 21 bases between them. CDR3 size: 18 residues. As DNA, the CDR3 is TGTGCCAGCAATATGGGCCGGGCGTTCGGGGCAACTAATGAAAAACTGTTTTTT. It translates to CASNMGRAFGATNEKLFF.